This T cell receptor (beta chain) was retrieved from a study of cytomegalovirus exposure and HLA in healthy donors. The PCR ran on 60 Vbeta and 13 Jbeta primers. Authors' data handling: A later analysis counted about 80 million unique TCR beta chains, about 11 million shared. Method: immunoSEQ multiplex PCR; TCRdb's copy keeps in-frame clones and lacks some. V, J and clone size were drawn from that table, and D and trimming were deduced from the DNA. The sample lists 100,000 to 150,000 clones, about three quarters seen once, with around 3.5% in the top ten. Worth noting for this clone: What it recognizes is unknown.

General study findings and limits: Among the CMV-associated chains, three were confirmed in vitro as specific for CMV antigens. When the data were analyzed later, several of the most significant clusters appeared to be linked to common viral pathogens. The investigators catalogued 164 TCR beta chains as cytomegalovirus-associated.

The germline V gene has CDR1 MRHNA and CDR2 SNTAGT. This CDR3 is 14 amino acids long. Trimming removed 7 bases at V and 1 base at J, with 8 bases between. The chain has TRBV6-4 and TRBJ2-6; D remains unclear. The source material was PBMCs. The sequence came from a man aged 25-40 years in good health and CMV-seronegative. The CDR3 DNA is TGTGCCAGCACCCCAGTTTCTGGGGCCAACGTCCTGACTTTC. Its protein product is CASTPVSGANVLTF.